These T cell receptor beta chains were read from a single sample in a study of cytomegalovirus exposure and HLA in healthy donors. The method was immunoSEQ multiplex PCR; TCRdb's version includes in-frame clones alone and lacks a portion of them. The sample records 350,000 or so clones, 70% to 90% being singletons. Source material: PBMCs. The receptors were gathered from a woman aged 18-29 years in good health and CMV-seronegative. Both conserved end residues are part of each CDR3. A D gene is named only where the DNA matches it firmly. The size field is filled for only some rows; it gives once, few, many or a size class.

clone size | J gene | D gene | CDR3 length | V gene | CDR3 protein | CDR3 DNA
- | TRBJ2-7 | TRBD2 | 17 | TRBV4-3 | CASSQSLSGSGDYEQYF | TGCGCCAGCAGCCAAAGCCTTAGCGGGAGTGGGGACTACGAGCAGTACTTC
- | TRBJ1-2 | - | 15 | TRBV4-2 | CASSQETAANYGYTF | TGTGCCAGCAGCCAAGAGACAGCAGCTAACTATGGCTACACCTTC
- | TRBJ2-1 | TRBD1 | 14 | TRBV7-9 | CASSLETGLNEQFF | TGTGCCAGCAGCTTAGAGACAGGGCTCAATGAGCAGTTCTTC
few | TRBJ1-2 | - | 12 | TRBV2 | CASRRDSYGYTF | TGTGCCAGCAGAAGGGACTCCTATGGCTACACCTTC
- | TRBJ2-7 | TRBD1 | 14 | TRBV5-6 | CASRGQGDSYEQYF | TGTGCCAGCAGGGGACAGGGGGATTCCTACGAGCAGTACTTC
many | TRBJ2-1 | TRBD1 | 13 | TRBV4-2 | CASRRDRYNEQFF | TGTGCCAGCAGGCGGGACAGGTACAATGAGCAGTTCTTC
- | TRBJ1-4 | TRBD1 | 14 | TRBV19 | CASSRRGPDEKLFF | TGTGCCAGTAGTAGGAGGGGGCCGGATGAAAAACTGTTTTTT
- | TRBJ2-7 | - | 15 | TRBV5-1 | CASSLDSGQLYEQYF | TGCGCCAGCAGCTTGGATTCTGGGCAGCTCTACGAGCAGTACTTC
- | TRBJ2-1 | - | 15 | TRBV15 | CATSRVRSSYNEQFF | TGTGCCACCAGCAGAGTTAGAAGCTCCTACAATGAGCAGTTCTTC
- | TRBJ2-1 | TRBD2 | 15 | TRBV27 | CASSRLAGTYNEQFF | TGTGCCAGCAGCCGACTAGCGGGGACCTACAATGAGCAGTTCTTC
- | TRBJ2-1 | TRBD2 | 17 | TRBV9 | CASSVEPSGSVYNEQFF | TGTGCCAGCAGCGTAGAGCCTAGCGGGAGTGTGTACAATGAGCAGTTCTTC
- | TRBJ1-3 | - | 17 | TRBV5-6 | CASSLASRGKDGNTIYF | TGTGCCAGCAGCTTGGCCAGCCGGGGGAAAGACGGAAACACCATATATTTT